These 25 T cell receptor beta chains were sequenced from one sample in a study of T cell responses to AZD1222 COVID-19 vaccine. The assay was immunoSEQ multiplex PCR, and TCRdb's table has in-frame clones only and misses some. The data show around 140,000 clones, 92% seen once. Sequences were derived from peripheral blood, sampled 28 days after the second AZD1222 dose. The source is an adult who received the AZD1222 COVID-19 vaccine.

Notes on this clone: Mismatch with germline at one junction end may stem from a read error. The sample carries other DNA sequences with the same CDR3. The gene calls are TRBV19 and TRBJ1-4; D ambiguous. The CDR3 is made up of 16 amino acids. The germline V gene has CDR1 LNHDA and CDR2 SQIVND (reference sequence). CDR3 in amino acids: CASSITHGVIREKLFF. The CDR3 nucleotides read TGCGCCAGTAGTATCACTCACGGGGTAATTCGGGAAAAACTGTTTTTT.

The CDR3 sequence is CASRAPTDFGELFF. DNA of the CDR3: TGTGCCAGCAGGGCTCCTACGGATTTCGGGGAGCTGTTTTTT. The rearrangement links TRBV7-9 to TRBJ2-2; D not certain. CDR3 length: 14 residues. V gave up 6 bases and J gave up 7 bases, with 15 bases separating them. Germline lookup yields CDR1 SEHNR and CDR2 FQNEAQ (reference sequence).

The chain uses TRBV27 and TRBJ1-4, with D maybe TRBD1 (5 bases). CDR1 and CDR2 from the germline V gene are MNHEY and SMNVEV (reference sequence). This CDR3 contains 13 residues. V lost 8 bases to trimming and J lost 6 bases, with 13 bases between them. CDR3 nucleotides: TGTGCCAGCCGGCAGGCGGGGGATGAAAAACTGTTTTTT. Translated, it gives CASRQAGDEKLFF. Combining the CDR3 with reference TRBV27 and TRBJ1-4 gives the whole variable domain EAQVTQNPRYLITVTGKKLTVTCSQNMNHEYMSWYRQDPGLGLRQIYYSMNVEVTDKGDVPEGYKVSRKEKRNFPLILESPSPNQTSLYFCASRQAGDEKLFFGSGTQLSVL.

The chain carries TRBV28 and TRBJ2-5, with D hard to call. With 4 bases removed from V and 2 bases from J, the gap between germline ends came to 20 bases. Germline V gives CDR1 MDHEN, CDR2 SYDVKM. This CDR3 comprises 17 residues. This chain's CDR3 is CASSSGLVARLQETQYF. The CDR3 DNA is TGTGCCAGCAGTTCGGGCTTAGTGGCCCGTTTACAAGAGACCCAGTACTTC.

The gene calls are TRBV9 and TRBJ1-4, with a possible D match to TRBD1 (6 bases). Trimming pared 3 bases from V and 6 bases from J, leaving 12 bases between. This CDR3 is built from 14 residues. Germline-derived CDR1 and CDR2 are SGDLS and YYNGEE. The CDR3 region is CASSAGGGDEKLFF. CDR3 in DNA: TGTGCCAGCAGCGCTGGAGGGGGTGATGAAAAACTGTTTTTT.

The V and J genes are TRBV9 and TRBJ1-6, with D possibly matching TRBD1 (5 bases). Germline values: CDR1 SGDLS, CDR2 YYNGEE. The CDR3 is made up of 15 amino acids. The V end was cut by 0 bases, the J end by 10 bases, with 14 bases between. This chain's CDR3 is CASSVAAGMSSPLHF. The CDR3 nucleotides read TGTGCCAGCAGCGTAGCTGCAGGGATGAGCTCACCCCTCCACTTT.

The gene calls are TRBV4-1 and TRBJ1-5, with a weak D call TRBD1 (6 bases). Germline V gene data show CDR1 as MGHRA and CDR2 as YSYEKL. CDR3 size: 18 residues. The germline V and J ends were trimmed by 0 bases and 3 bases, with 18 bases remaining between them. Here the CDR3 reads CASSQEDTGRLFNQPQHF. DNA of the CDR3: TGCGCCAGCAGCCAAGAAGATACAGGGAGGCTCTTCAATCAGCCCCAGCATTTT.

J is TRBJ1-2 and V is TRBV12-5; D possibly corresponds to TRBD1 (5 bases). This CDR3 contains 15 residues. Germline assignment: CDR1 LGHNT and CDR2 FRNRAP. Trimming took 2 bases from V and 2 from J, leaving 12 bases between them. This CDR3 reads CASGLSSRVNYGYTF. For the CDR3, the DNA is TGTGCTAGTGGTTTGTCCAGCAGGGTGAACTATGGCTACACCTTC.

This rearrangement joins TRBV11-2 to TRBJ2-7; TRBD2 aligns across 8 bases. This CDR3 region has 13 residues. Germline values: CDR1 SGHAT, CDR2 FQNNGV. Germline trimming cut 5 bases from V and 6 bases from J; bases unmatched to any gene: 6. The CDR3 spells CASSEGLDLEQYF. The CDR3 nucleotides are TGTGCCAGCAGCGAGGGACTAGACCTCGAGCAGTACTTC. Drawing the rest from reference TRBV11-2 and TRBJ2-7, the complete variable domain is EAGVAQSPRYKIIEKRQSVAFWCNPISGHATLYWYQQILGQGPKLLIQFQNNGVVDDSQLPKDRFSAERLKGVDSTLKIQPAKLEDSAVYLCASSEGLDLEQYFGPGTRLTVT.

This clone was seen at least ten times. The rearrangement joins TRBV4-2 to TRBJ1-6, with D uncertain. The V and J ends lost 1 base and 13 bases respectively, with 14 bases between them. CDR1 LGHNA and CDR2 YNFKEQ come from the germline V gene. There are 14 residues in the CDR3. For the CDR3, the DNA is TGTGCCAGCAGCCAAGCGGGAGGCCGGGATCCCCTCCACTTT. It translates to CASSQAGGRDPLHF.

The genes are TRBV14 and TRBJ1-5; possible D gene TRBD1, 6 bases. Trimming removed 4 bases at V and 4 bases at J, with 8 bases between. The CDR3 runs 13 residues. The germline V gene encodes CDR1 SGHDN and CDR2 FVKESK. Written as DNA, the CDR3 is TGTGCCAGCAGCCCCGACAGGAATCAGCCCCAGCATTTT. This encodes CASSPDRNQPQHF.

The chain carries TRBV19 and TRBJ1-4; no definite D call. In germline, CDR1 is LNHDA, CDR2 SQIVND (reference sequence). The CDR3 contains 15 residues. The V gene lost 5 bases and the J gene lost 0 bases, with 10 bases spanning the gap. As DNA, the CDR3 is TGTGCCAGTAGTCCCGTCCGGTCAACTAATGAAAAACTGTTTTTT. It translates to CASSPVRSTNEKLFF.

V usage is TRBV7-8 and J usage is TRBJ1-2, with 7 bases that match TRBD1. The CDR3 totals 14 residues. CDR1 is SGHVS and CDR2 is FQNEAQ in the germline V gene. With V trimmed by 3 bases and J by 10 bases, 11 bases remained unmatched. The CDR3 region has the DNA TGTGCCAGCAGCTTCCACCAATCCGGGACAGACTACACCTTC. Translated, it gives CASSFHQSGTDYTF.

V usage is TRBV7-8 and J usage is TRBJ2-1; D possibly corresponds to TRBD2 (6 bases). V was shortened by 1 base and J by 2 bases, with 9 bases between the two germline ends. Germline values: CDR1 SGHVS, CDR2 FQNEAQ. CDR3 size: 15 residues. This chain's CDR3 is CASSLVADTYNEQFF. CDR3 in DNA: TGTGCCAGCAGCTTAGTAGCGGATACCTACAATGAGCAGTTCTTC. Together with reference TRBV7-8 and TRBJ2-1, the CDR3 gives the full variable domain: GAGVSQSPRYKVAKRGQDVALRCDPISGHVSLFWYQQALGQGPEFLTYFQNEAQLDKSGLPSDRFFAERPEGSVSTLKIQRTQQEDSAVYLCASSLVADTYNEQFFGPGTRLTVL.

The chain combines TRBV7-9 with TRBJ2-1; tentatively, D is TRBD1 or TRBD2 (6 bases each). Germline CDR1 is SEHNR and CDR2 is FQNEAQ (reference sequence). The V gene lost 7 bases and the J gene lost 6 bases, with 13 bases spanning the gap. CDR3 length equals 13 residues. CDR3 residues: CASTLGGGNEQFF. CDR3 nucleotide sequence: TGTGCCAGCACACTCGGAGGGGGCAATGAGCAGTTCTTC.

The J gene is TRBJ2-7, the V gene TRBV5-1; D gene unclear. Trimming took off 0 bases at V and 0 bases at J, with 16 bases between the two ends. Germline CDR1 reads SGHRS; CDR2 reads YFSETQ. The CDR3 is 17 residues long. Here the CDR3 reads CASSLAPQSTSSYEQYF. CDR3 bases: TGCGCCAGCAGCTTGGCCCCACAGAGCACGAGCTCCTACGAGCAGTACTTC.

This clone has just one count. The chain recombines TRBV28 with TRBJ1-2; 9 bases line up with TRBD1. CDR1 and CDR2 from the germline V gene are MDHEN and SYDVKM. The CDR3 sequence is 15 residues long. Trimming at V came to 2 bases and at J to 4 bases, leaving 5 bases not matched to a gene. This CDR3 is CASSLGGTGSYGYTF. CDR3 DNA: TGTGCCAGCAGTTTAGGGGGGACAGGGAGCTATGGCTACACCTTC.

CDR3: CAIRPGQLQETQYF. The CDR3, as DNA: TGTGCCATCAGACCGGGACAGCTACAAGAGACCCAGTACTTC. The chain joins TRBV10-3 to TRBJ2-5, with 7 bases fitting TRBD1. Trimming removed 6 bases from V and 2 bases from J; junction bases left unmatched: 6. Germline V gene lookup returns CDR1 ENHRY and CDR2 SYGVKD. This CDR3 is built from 14 residues.

The J gene is TRBJ2-1, the V gene TRBV4-1; 9 positions agree with TRBD2. CDR3 length: 16 residues. The trim removed 1 base at V and 7 bases at J, leaving 8 bases unmatched. Looked up from germline, CDR1 is MGHRA and CDR2 is YSYEKL. Here the CDR3 reads CASSQGAAGGPNEQFF. The CDR3 DNA reads TGCGCCAGCAGCCAAGGGGCCGCGGGAGGGCCAAATGAGCAGTTCTTC.

This sequence joins TRBV5-6 and TRBJ2-7; 8 bases agree with TRBD1. CDR1 is SGHDT, CDR2 YYEEEE, per germline. The CDR3 totals 16 residues. J was trimmed by 0 bases and V by 6 bases; bases with no gene match: 11. CDR3: CASTGQGKLLSYEQYF. The DNA for the CDR3 is TGTGCCAGCACCGGACAGGGCAAACTTCTCTCCTACGAGCAGTACTTC. The whole variable domain, filled in from reference TRBV5-6 and TRBJ2-7, reads DAGVTQSPTHLIKTRGQQVTLRCSPKSGHDTVSWYQQALGQGPQFIFQYYEEEERQRGNFPDRFSGHQFPNYSSELNVNALLLGDSALYLCASTGQGKLLSYEQYFGPGTRLTVT.

This sequence joins TRBV19 and TRBJ1-1, with D possibly TRBD1 on 5 matching bases. The CDR3 has 16 amino acids. From germline, CDR1 is LNHDA and CDR2 SQIVND (reference sequence). Trimming removed 4 bases at V and 1 base at J, with 16 bases between. The CDR3 loop reads CASSKKARGANTEAFF. The DNA of the CDR3 is TGTGCCAGTAGTAAAAAAGCCCGGGGCGCGAACACTGAAGCTTTCTTT.

J is TRBJ1-3 and V is TRBV6-1; TRBD1 is a possible D gene (6 bases). CDR3 length: 16 residues. Deletions cut 2 bases from V and 4 bases from J, with 15 bases between. Looked up from germline, CDR1 is MNHNS and CDR2 is SASEGT. The CDR3 DNA sequence: TGTGCCAGCAGTGAATTCCCGGGGGCGGGAGGAAACACCATATATTTT. Translation: CASSEFPGAGGNTIYF.

The rearrangement uses TRBV6-5 and TRBJ2-7; 9 bases align to TRBD1. In germline, CDR1 is MNHEY, CDR2 SVGAGI. CDR3 size: 16 residues. Germline trimming cut 4 bases from V and 1 base from J; bases unmatched to any gene: 8. CDR3 in amino acids: CASSSNRGPPSYEQYF. The CDR3 DNA reads as TGTGCCAGCAGTTCGAACAGGGGGCCCCCATCCTACGAGCAGTACTTC.

This clone has just one count. This CDR3 is CASSPGTEGYTF. CDR3 DNA sequence: TGCGCCAGCAGCCCAGGGACAGAAGGCTACACCTTC. This chain joins TRBV5-1 and TRBJ1-2, with 7 positions matching TRBD1. Germline V gene sequence: CDR1 SGHRS, CDR2 YFSETQ. V dropped 4 bases and J dropped 8; count of bases not matched to a gene: 5. The CDR3 length is 12 residues.

V usage is TRBV6-5 and J usage is TRBJ2-2; a weak D match, TRBD1 (5 bases). The ends were cut back, 4 bases at V and 6 bases at J, with 6 bases in the middle. The V gene's germline CDR1 is MNHEY and CDR2 SVGAGI. The CDR3 is made up of 12 amino acids. The CDR3 here is CASSSGSGELFF. The CDR3 DNA reads as TGTGCCAGCAGTTCAGGGTCCGGGGAGCTGTTTTTT.